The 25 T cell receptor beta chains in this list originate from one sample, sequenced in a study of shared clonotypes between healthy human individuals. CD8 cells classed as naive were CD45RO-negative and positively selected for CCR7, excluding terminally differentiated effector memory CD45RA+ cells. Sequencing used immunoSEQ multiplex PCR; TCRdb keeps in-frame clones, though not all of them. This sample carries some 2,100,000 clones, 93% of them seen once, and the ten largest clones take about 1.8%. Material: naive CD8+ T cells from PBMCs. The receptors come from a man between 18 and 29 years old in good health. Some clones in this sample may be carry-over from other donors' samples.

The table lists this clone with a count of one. CDR3 sequence reads: CAISESTTVNQPQHF. CDR3 DNA sequence: TGTGCCATCAGTGAGTCGACAACAGTCAATCAGCCCCAGCATTTT. The chain is built from TRBV10-3 and TRBJ1-5; D not certain. The V gene's germline CDR1 is ENHRY and CDR2 SYGVKD. This CDR3 spans 15 amino acids. With 0 bases removed from V and 3 bases from J, the gap between germline ends came to 9 bases.

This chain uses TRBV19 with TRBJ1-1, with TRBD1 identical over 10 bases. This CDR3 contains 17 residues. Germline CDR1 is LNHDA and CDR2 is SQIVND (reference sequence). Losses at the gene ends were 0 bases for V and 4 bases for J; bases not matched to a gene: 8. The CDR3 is CASSIDRETGGVTEAFF. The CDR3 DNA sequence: TGTGCCAGTAGTATAGATAGGGAGACAGGGGGCGTCACTGAAGCTTTCTTT.

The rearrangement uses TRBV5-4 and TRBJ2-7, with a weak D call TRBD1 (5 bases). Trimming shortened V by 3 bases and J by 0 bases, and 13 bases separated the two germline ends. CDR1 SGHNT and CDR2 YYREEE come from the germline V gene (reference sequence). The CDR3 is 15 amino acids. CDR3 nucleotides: TGTGCCAGCAGCTCTGGACAATCCAGCTCCTACGAGCAGTACTTC. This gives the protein CASSSGQSSSYEQYF.

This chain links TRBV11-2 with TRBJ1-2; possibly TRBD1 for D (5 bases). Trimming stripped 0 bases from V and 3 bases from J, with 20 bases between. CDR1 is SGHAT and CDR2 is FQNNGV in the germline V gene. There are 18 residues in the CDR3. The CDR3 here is CASSLEGYGAGYYYGYTF. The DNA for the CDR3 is TGTGCCAGCAGCTTAGAGGGTTATGGTGCAGGGTATTACTATGGCTACACCTTC.

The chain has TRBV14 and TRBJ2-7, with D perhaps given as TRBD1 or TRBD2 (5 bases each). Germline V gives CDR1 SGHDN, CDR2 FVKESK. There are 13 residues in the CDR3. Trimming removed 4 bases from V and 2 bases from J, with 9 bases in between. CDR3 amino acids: CASSPGRTYEQYF. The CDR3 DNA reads TGTGCCAGCAGCCCGGGGCGAACCTACGAGCAGTACTTC.

This CDR3 reads CASSLLQGVYGYTF. The CDR3 region has the DNA TGTGCCAGCAGTTTACTACAGGGCGTCTATGGCTACACCTTC. The V call is TRBV28, the J call TRBJ1-2, with D perhaps TRBD1 (6 bases). CDR1 is MDHEN, CDR2 SYDVKM, per germline. V lost 2 bases and J 4 bases, leaving 11 bases between the germline ends. The CDR3 has 14 amino acids.

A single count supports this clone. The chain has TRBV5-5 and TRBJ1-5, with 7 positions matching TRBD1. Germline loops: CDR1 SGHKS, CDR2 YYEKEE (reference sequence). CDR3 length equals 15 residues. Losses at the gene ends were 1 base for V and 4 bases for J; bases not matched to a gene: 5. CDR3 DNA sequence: TGTGCCAGCAGCTTGTCGGGACAGAGAAATCAGCCCCAGCATTTT. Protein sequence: CASSLSGQRNQPQHF.

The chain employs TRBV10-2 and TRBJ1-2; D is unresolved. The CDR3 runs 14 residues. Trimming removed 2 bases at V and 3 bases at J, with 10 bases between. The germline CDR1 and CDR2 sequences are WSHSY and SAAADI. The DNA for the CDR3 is TGCGCCAGCAGTGAGACAGAAAGCTACTATGGCTACACCTTC. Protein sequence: CASSETESYYGYTF.

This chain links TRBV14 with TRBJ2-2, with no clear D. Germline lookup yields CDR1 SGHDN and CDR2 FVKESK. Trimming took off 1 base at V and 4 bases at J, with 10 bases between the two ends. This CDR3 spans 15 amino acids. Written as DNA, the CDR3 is TGTGCCAGCAGCCAAGTGCCGCATGGCACCGGGGAGCTGTTTTTT. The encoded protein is CASSQVPHGTGELFF.

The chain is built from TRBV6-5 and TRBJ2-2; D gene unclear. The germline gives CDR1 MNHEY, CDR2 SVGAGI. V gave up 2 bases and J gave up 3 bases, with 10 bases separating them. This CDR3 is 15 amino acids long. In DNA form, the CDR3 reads TGTGCCAGCAGTTACGTCGTCTGGGACACCGGGGAGCTGTTTTTT. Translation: CASSYVVWDTGELFF.

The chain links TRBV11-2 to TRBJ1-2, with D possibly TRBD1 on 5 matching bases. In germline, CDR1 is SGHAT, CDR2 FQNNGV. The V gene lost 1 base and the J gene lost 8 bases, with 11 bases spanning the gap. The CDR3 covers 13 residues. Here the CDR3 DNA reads TGTGCCAGCAGCTTAGTGGGCGGGGACGGCTACACCTTC. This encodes CASSLVGGDGYTF.

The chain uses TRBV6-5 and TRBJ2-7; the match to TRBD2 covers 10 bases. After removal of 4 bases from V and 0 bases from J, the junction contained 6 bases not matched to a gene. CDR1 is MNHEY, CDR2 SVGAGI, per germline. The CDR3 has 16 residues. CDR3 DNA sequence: TGTGCCAGCAGTTTGCTAGCGGGGGCGACCTCCTACGAGCAGTACTTC. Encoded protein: CASSLLAGATSYEQYF.

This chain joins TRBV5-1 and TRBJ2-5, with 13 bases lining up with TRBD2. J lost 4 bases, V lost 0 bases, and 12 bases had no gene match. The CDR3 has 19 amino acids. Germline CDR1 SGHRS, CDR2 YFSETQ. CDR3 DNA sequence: TGCGCCAGCAGCTTGGGTGGGACTAGCGGGAAATTAGGTCTAGAGACCCAGTACTTC. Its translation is CASSLGGTSGKLGLETQYF.

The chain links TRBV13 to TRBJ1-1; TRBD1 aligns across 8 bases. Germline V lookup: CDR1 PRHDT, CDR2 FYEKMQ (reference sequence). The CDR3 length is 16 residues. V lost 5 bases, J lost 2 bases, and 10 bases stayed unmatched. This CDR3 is CASSTRQGPFNTEAFF. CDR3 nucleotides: TGTGCCAGCAGCACCCGACAGGGGCCGTTTAACACTGAAGCTTTCTTT. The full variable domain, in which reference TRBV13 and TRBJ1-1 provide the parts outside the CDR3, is AAGVIQSPRHLIKEKRETATLKCYPIPRHDTVYWYQQGPGQDPQFLISFYEKMQSDKGSIPDRFSAQQFSDYHSELNMSSLELGDSALYFCASSTRQGPFNTEAFFGQGTRLTVV.

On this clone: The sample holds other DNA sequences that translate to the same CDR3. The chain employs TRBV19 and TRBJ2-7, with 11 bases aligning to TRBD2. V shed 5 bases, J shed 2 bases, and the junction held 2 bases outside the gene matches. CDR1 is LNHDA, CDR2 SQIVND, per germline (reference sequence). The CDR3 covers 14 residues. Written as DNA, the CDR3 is TGTGCCAGTAGTGGGACTAGCGGTACCTACGAGCAGTACTTC. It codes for CASSGTSGTYEQYF.

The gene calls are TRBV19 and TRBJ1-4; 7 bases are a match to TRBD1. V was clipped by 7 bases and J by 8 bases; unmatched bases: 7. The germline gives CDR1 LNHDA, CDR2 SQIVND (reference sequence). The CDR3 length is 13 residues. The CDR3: CASTAQGSEKLFF. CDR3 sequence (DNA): TGTGCCAGTACCGCACAGGGGTCGGAAAAACTGTTTTTT.

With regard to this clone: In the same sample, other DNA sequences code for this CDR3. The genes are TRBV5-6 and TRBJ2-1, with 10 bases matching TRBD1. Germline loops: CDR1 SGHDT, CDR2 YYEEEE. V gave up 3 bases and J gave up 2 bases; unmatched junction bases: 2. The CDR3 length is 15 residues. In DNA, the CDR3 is TGTGCCAGCAGCTCCGGGACAGGGGCCTACAATGAGCAGTTCTTC. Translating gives CASSSGTGAYNEQFF. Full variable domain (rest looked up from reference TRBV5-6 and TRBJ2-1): DAGVTQSPTHLIKTRGQQVTLRCSPKSGHDTVSWYQQALGQGPQFIFQYYEEEERQRGNFPDRFSGHQFPNYSSELNVNALLLGDSALYLCASSSGTGAYNEQFFGPGTRLTVL.

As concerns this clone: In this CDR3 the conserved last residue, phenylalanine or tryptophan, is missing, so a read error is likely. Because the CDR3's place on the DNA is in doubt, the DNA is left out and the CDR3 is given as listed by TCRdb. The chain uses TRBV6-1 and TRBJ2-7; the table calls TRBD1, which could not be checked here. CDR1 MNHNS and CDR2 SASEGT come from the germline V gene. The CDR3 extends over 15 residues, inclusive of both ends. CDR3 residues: CASRMGINPGQILLL.

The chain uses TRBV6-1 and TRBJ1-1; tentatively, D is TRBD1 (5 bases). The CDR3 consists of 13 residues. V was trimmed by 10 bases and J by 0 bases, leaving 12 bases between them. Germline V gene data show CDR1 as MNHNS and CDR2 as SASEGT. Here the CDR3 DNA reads TGTGCCACTTCGCGGGGCATGAACACTGAAGCTTTCTTT. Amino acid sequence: CATSRGMNTEAFF.

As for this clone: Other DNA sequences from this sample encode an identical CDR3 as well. Written as DNA, the CDR3 is TGTGCCAGCAGCGTAGGGGACAGGGTCAATGAGCAGTTCTTC. The encoded protein is CASSVGDRVNEQFF. This chain connects TRBV9 to TRBJ2-1; 9 bases are shared with TRBD1. The CDR3 has 14 amino acids. Losses at the gene ends were 0 bases for V and 6 bases for J; bases not matched to a gene: 1. Germline V gene lookup returns CDR1 SGDLS and CDR2 YYNGEE. Full variable domain (outside the CDR3, taken from reference TRBV9 and TRBJ2-1): DSGVTQTPKHLITATGQRVTLRCSPRSGDLSVYWYQQSLDQGLQFLIQYYNGEERAKGNILERFSAQQFPDLHSELNLSSLELGDSALYFCASSVGDRVNEQFFGPGTRLTVL.

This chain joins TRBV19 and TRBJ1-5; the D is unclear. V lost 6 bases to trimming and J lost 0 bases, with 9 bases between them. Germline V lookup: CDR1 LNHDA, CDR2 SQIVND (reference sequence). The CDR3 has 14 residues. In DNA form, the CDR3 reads TGTGCCAGTAGGAACAGAGATAGCAATCAGCCCCAGCATTTT. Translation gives CASRNRDSNQPQHF.

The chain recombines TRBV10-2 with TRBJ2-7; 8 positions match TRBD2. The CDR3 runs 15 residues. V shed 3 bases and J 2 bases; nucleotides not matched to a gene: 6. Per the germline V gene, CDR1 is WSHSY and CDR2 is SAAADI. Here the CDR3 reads CASSDLTSGAYEQYF. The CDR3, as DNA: TGCGCCAGCAGTGACCTCACTAGCGGTGCCTACGAGCAGTACTTC.

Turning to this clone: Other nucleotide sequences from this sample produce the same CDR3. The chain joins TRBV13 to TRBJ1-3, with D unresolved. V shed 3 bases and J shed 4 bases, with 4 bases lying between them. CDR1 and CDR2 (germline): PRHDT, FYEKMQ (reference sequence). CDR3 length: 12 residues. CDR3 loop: CASSLSGNTIYF. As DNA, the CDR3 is TGTGCCAGCAGCTTGTCGGGAAACACCATATATTTT.

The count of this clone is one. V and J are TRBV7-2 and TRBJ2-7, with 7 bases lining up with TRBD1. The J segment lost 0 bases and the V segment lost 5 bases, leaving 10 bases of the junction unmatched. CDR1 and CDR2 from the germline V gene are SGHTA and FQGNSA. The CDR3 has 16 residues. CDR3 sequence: CASSLTTGPISYEQYF. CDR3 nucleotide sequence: TGTGCCAGCAGCCTAACGACAGGGCCCATCTCCTACGAGCAGTACTTC.

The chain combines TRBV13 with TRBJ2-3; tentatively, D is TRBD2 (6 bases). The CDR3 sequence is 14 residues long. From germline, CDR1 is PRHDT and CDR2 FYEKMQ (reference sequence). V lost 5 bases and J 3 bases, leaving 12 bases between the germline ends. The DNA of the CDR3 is TGTGCCAGCAGCCCTAGGGACTTTACAGATACGCAGTATTTT. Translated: CASSPRDFTDTQYF. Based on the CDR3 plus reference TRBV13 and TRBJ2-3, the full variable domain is AAGVIQSPRHLIKEKRETATLKCYPIPRHDTVYWYQQGPGQDPQFLISFYEKMQSDKGSIPDRFSAQQFSDYHSELNMSSLELGDSALYFCASSPRDFTDTQYFGPGTRLTVL.